The table lists the clone carrying this TCR beta chain with many counts. What it binds is not known. The sample originates from a study of T cell repertoires in cytomegalovirus infection. TCRdb re-derived calls from the reads in MiXCR, one entry per CDR3 protein. The sample lists roughly 800,000 distinct CDR3 sequences, about 29% occurring once. The CDR3 loop spans 16 amino acids. CDR1 is SGHVS, CDR2 FNYEAQ, per germline. J was trimmed by 4 bases and V by 5 bases; bases with no gene match: 13. The sequencing used cultured CD8+ T cells from PBMCs, collected from culture after CMV antigen stimulation. V usage is TRBV7-6 and J usage is TRBJ1-1; 7 bases agree with TRBD1. This sequence originates from a human donor in good health (CMV status not recorded). Some clones in this sample may be carry-over from other donors' samples. Here the CDR3 reads CASSHPGAGGSTEAFF. The CDR3 nucleotides are TGTGCCAGCAGCCACCCTGGGGCAGGGGGGAGCACTGAAGCTTTCTTT.